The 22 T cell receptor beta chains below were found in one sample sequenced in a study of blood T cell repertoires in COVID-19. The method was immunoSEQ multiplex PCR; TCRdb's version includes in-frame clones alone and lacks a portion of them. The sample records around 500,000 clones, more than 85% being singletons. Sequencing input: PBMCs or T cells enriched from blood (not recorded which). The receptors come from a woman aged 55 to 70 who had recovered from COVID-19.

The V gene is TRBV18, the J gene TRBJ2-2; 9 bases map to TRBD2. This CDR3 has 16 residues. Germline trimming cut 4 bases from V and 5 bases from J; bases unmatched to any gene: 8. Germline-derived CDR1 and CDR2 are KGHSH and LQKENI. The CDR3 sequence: CASSRNPSGGTGELFF. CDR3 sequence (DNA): TGTGCCAGCTCACGCAATCCGAGCGGGGGGACCGGGGAGCTGTTTTTT. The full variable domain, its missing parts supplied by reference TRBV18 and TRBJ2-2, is NAGVMQNPRHLVRRRGQEARLRCSPMKGHSHVYWYRQLPEEGLKFMVYLQKENIIDESGMPKERFSAEFPKEGPSILRIQQVVRGDSAAYFCASSRNPSGGTGELFFGEGSRLTVL.

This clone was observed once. CDR3 sequence: CSVGGGRQYQGYTF. CDR3 coding DNA: TGCAGCGTTGGGGGCGGTCGCCAATATCAGGGCTACACCTTC. V is TRBV29-1 and J is TRBJ1-2, with a tentative D call TRBD1 (5 bases). The V gene lost 4 bases and the J gene lost 8 bases, with 20 bases spanning the gap. CDR1 and CDR2 (germline): SQVTM, ANQGSEA. This CDR3 has 14 amino acids. Full variable domain (missing parts from reference TRBV29-1 and TRBJ1-2): SAVISQKPSRDICQRGTSLTIQCQVDSQVTMMFWYRQQPGQSLTLIATANQGSEATYESGFVIDKFPISRPNLTFSTLTVSNMSPEDSSIYLCSVGGGRQYQGYTFGSGTRLTVV.

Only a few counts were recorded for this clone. DNA for the CDR3: TGTGCCACCAGTGACCCACAGGGGACCAAAAACATTCAGTACTTC. This sequence encodes CATSDPQGTKNIQYF. The rearrangement uses TRBV24-1 and TRBJ2-4; 7 positions match TRBD1. The J segment lost 2 bases and the V segment lost 4 bases, leaving 4 bases of the junction unmatched. Germline loops: CDR1 KGHDR, CDR2 SFDVKD. The CDR3 is 15 residues long.

The CDR3 DNA reads TGTGCCAGCAGTGAAGAGATCGGCAGGAGGGGTCAGCCCCAGCATTTT. Protein product: CASSEEIGRRGQPQHF. V is TRBV6-1 and J is TRBJ1-5; perhaps TRBD1 as D (5 bases). Germline lookup yields CDR1 MNHNS and CDR2 SASEGT. Trimming left V 1 base short and J 6 bases short, with 16 bases between. The CDR3 has 16 residues.

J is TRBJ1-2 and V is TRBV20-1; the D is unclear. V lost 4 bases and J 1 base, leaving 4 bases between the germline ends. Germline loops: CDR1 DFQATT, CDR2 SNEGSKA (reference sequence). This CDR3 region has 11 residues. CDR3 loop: CSANNNYGYTF. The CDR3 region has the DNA TGCAGTGCTAACAATAACTATGGCTACACCTTC.

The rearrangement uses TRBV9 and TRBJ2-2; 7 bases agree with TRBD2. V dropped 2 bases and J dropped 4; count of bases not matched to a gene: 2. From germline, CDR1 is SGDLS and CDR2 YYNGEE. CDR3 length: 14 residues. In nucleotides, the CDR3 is TGTGCCAGCAGCGTTGTAGCGGGCACCGGGGAGCTGTTTTTT. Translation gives CASSVVAGTGELFF.

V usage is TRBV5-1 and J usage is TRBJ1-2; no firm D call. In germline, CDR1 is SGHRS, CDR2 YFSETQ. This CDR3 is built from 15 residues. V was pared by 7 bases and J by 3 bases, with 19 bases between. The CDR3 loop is CASAATGISDYGYTF. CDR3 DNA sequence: TGCGCCAGCGCGGCGACGGGGATATCGGACTATGGCTACACCTTC.

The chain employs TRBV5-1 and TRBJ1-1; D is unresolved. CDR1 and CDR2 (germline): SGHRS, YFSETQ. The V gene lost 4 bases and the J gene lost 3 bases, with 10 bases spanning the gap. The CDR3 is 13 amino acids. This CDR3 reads CASSHGSDTEAFF. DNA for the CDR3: TGCGCCAGCAGCCATGGGAGCGACACTGAAGCTTTCTTT.

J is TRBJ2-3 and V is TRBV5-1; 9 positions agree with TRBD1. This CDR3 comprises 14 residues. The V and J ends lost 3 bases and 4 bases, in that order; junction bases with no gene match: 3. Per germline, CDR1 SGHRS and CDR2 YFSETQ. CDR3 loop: CASSSGQGPDTQYF. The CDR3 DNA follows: TGCGCCAGCAGCTCGGGACAGGGACCAGATACGCAGTATTTT. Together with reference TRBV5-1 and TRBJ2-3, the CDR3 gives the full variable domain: KAGVTQTPRYLIKTRGQQVTLSCSPISGHRSVSWYQQTPGQGLQFLFEYFSETQRNKGNFPGRFSGRQFSNSRSEMNVSTLELGDSALYLCASSSGQGPDTQYFGPGTRLTVL.

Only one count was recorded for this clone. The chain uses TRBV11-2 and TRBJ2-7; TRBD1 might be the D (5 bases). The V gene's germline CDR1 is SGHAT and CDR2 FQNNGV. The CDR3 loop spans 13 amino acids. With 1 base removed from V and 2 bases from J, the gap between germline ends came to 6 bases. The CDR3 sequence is CASSLGQTYEQYV. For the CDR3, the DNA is TGTGCCAGCAGCTTAGGACAGACCTACGAGCAGTACGTC.

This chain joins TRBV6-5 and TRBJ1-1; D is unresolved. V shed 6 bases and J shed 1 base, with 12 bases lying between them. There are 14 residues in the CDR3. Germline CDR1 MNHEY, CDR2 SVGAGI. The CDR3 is CASSFRLGNTEAFF. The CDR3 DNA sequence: TGTGCCAGCAGCTTCAGGCTTGGGAACACTGAAGCTTTCTTT.

The CDR3: CASSFDQGGGYTF. CDR3 coding DNA: TGTGCCAGCAGTTTCGATCAGGGAGGTGGCTACACCTTC. The chain has TRBV27 and TRBJ1-2; tentative D call: TRBD1 (5 bases). CDR3 length: 13 amino acids. With 3 bases removed from V and 7 bases from J, the gap between germline ends came to 12 bases. Looked up from germline, CDR1 is MNHEY and CDR2 is SMNVEV (reference sequence).

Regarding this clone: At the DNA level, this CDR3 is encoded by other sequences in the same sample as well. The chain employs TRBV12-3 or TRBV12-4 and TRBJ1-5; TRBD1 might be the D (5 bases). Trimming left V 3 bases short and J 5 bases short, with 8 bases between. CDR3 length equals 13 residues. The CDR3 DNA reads TGTGCCAGCAGTTTTCGGGGGTATCAGCCCCAGCATTTT. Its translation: CASSFRGYQPQHF.

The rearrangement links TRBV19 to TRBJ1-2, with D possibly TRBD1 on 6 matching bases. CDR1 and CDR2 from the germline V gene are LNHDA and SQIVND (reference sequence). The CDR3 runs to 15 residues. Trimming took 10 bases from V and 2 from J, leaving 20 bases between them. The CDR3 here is CATTSQGISNYGYTF. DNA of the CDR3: TGTGCCACGACTTCACAGGGTATATCAAACTATGGCTACACCTTC.

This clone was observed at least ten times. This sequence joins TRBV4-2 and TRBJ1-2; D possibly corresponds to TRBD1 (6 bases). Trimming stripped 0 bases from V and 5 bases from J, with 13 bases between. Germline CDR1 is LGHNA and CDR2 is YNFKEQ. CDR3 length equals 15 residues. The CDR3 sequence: CASSQDPGAEYGYTF. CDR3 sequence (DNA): TGTGCCAGCAGCCAAGACCCAGGGGCAGAGTATGGCTACACCTTC.

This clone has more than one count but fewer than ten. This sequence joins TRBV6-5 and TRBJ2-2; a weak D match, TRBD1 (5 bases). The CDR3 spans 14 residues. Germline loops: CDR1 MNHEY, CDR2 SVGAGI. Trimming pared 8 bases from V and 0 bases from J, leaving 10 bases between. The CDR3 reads CASVWGTNTGELFF. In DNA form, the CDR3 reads TGTGCCAGCGTTTGGGGCACGAACACCGGGGAGCTGTTTTTT.

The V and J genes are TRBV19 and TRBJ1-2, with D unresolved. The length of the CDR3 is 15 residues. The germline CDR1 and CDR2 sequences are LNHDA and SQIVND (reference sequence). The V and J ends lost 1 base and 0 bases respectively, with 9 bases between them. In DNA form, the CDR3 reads TGTGCCAGTAGTATAGGTCCACAGCCTAACTATGGCTACACCTTC. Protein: CASSIGPQPNYGYTF.

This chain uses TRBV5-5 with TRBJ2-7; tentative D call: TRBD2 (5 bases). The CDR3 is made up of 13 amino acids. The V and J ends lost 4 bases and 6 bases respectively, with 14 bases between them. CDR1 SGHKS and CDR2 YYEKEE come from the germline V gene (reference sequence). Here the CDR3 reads CASSAGSLSEQYV. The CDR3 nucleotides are TGTGCCAGCAGCGCGGGCAGTCTCTCCGAGCAGTACGTC.

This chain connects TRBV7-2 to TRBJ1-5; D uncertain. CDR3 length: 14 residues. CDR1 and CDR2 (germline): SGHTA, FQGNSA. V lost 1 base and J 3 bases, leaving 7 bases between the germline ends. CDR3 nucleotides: TGTGCCAGCAGCTTAGGAGGAAACAATCAGCCCCAGCATTTT. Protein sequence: CASSLGGNNQPQHF.

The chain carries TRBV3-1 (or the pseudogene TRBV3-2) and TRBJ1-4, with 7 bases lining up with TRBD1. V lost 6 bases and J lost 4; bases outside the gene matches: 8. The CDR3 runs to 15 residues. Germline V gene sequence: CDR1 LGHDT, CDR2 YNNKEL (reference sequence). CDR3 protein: CASSLGGTVNEKLFF. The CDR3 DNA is TGTGCCAGCAGTCTAGGGGGGACAGTTAATGAAAAACTGTTTTTT.

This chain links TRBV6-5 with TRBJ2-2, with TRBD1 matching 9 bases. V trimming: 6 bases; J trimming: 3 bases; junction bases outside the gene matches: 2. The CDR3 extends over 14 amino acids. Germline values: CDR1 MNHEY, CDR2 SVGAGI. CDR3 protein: CASRRQGDTGELFF. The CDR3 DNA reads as TGTGCCAGCAGGCGACAGGGGGACACCGGGGAGCTGTTTTTT.

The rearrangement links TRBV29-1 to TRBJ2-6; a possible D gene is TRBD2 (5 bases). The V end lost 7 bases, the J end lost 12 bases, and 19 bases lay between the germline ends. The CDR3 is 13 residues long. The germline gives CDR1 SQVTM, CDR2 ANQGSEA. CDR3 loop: CSAEVAGPGVLTF. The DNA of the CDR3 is TGCAGCGCCGAAGTCGCGGGTCCAGGCGTCCTGACTTTC.